Following are 13 T cell receptor beta chains from one sample sequenced in a study of blood T cell repertoires in COVID-19. Clones were read by immunoSEQ multiplex PCR, and TCRdb kept only the in-frame ones, dropping some. The top ten clones hold more than 5.5% of a sample with roughly 350,000 clones, 88% of them seen once. Sequencing used peripheral blood. These receptors were collected from a woman aged 70 to 79 with COVID-19, enrolled during active disease.

In this sample, this clone turned up a few times. The chain couples TRBV4-1 to TRBJ1-1, with D unresolved. The CDR3 consists of 12 residues. The germline V gene encodes CDR1 MGHRA and CDR2 YSYEKL. V was clipped by 3 bases and J by 10 bases, with 12 bases between them. The CDR3 loop is CASSHFSGRAFF. The DNA for the CDR3 is TGCGCCAGCAGCCATTTCAGTGGGCGAGCTTTCTTT.

The rearrangement uses TRBV25-1 and TRBJ1-1; perhaps TRBD1 as D (5 bases). V was trimmed by 3 bases and J by 3 bases, leaving 20 bases between them. Germline CDR1 reads MGHDK; CDR2 reads SYGVNS. This CDR3 has 17 amino acids. CDR3 DNA sequence: TGTGCCAGCAGTGAGCTAGGGAAGGGGCGGAAAGACACTGAAGCTTTCTTT. Protein: CASSELGKGRKDTEAFF.

The CDR3 coding sequence is TGTGCCAGCAGCCCTGGACAGGCGGAAAATCAGCCCCAGCATTTT. Translation: CASSPGQAENQPQHF. V gene TRBV7-9 combines with J gene TRBJ1-5, with 7 nucleotides matching TRBD1. V gave up 5 bases and J gave up 4 bases; unmatched junction bases: 8. CDR1 SEHNR and CDR2 FQNEAQ come from the germline V gene (reference sequence). This CDR3 region has 15 residues.

The V gene is TRBV21-1, the J gene TRBJ1-5; the table's D call TRBD1 went unverified against the DNA. TRBV21-1 has pseudogene status. This CDR3 region has 13 residues. CDR3 sequence (DNA): TGTGCCACCCACCGGGACAACAATCAGCCCCAGCATTTT. This gives the protein CATHRDNNQPQHF.

Only a few counts were recorded for this clone. The chain couples TRBV29-1 to TRBJ2-3; D is ambiguous. The CDR3 contains 13 residues. Trimming shortened V by 8 bases and J by 2 bases, and 14 bases separated the two germline ends. The germline V gene has CDR1 SQVTM and CDR2 ANQGSEA. Here the CDR3 DNA reads TGCAGCATAACTGGCGGAAACACAGATACGCAGTATTTT. Translated: CSITGGNTDTQYF.

The chain joins TRBV9 to TRBJ2-1; the match to TRBD1 covers 9 bases. V shed 4 bases and J 8 bases; nucleotides not matched to a gene: 7. Germline lookup yields CDR1 SGDLS and CDR2 YYNGEE. The CDR3 length is 14 residues. In DNA, the CDR3 is TGTGCCAGCAGCCGGGACAGGGCACGCGATGAGCAGTTCTTC. Amino acid sequence: CASSRDRARDEQFF.

The rearrangement joins TRBV5-1 to TRBJ2-3, with a weak D call TRBD1 (5 bases). Germline loops: CDR1 SGHRS, CDR2 YFSETQ. Trimming took off 3 bases at V and 4 bases at J, with 15 bases between the two ends. The length of the CDR3 is 15 residues. The CDR3 coding sequence is TGCGCCAGCAGCTCCCAGGGAAAAGGCGCAGATACGCAGTATTTT. Translated, it gives CASSSQGKGADTQYF.

V gene TRBV5-6 combines with J gene TRBJ1-2, with TRBD1 as a possible D gene (5 bases). Germline V gene lookup returns CDR1 SGHDT and CDR2 YYEEEE. This CDR3 has 16 residues. V was cut by 0 bases and J by 2 bases, with 14 bases left in between. The CDR3 DNA reads TGTGCCAGCAGCTTGGGGGTGATCAGGGTCAACTATGGCTACACCTTC. Translating it yields CASSLGVIRVNYGYTF.

This clone was picked up a small number of times. The J gene is TRBJ1-2, the V gene TRBV4-1; D perhaps matches TRBD1 (5 bases). This CDR3 is 14 amino acids long. The ends were cut back, 2 bases at V and 7 bases at J, with 14 bases in the middle. The germline CDR1 and CDR2 sequences are MGHRA and YSYEKL. Written as DNA, the CDR3 is TGCGCCAGCAGCCAAACTACAGGCCAGGGTGGCTACACCTTC. As protein: CASSQTTGQGGYTF.

The CDR3 coding sequence is TGTGCCACCAGCAGAGACGTGGAGGGTACGCAGTATTTT. Translation: CATSRDVEGTQYF. The V gene is TRBV15, the J gene TRBJ2-3; a possible D gene is TRBD2 (6 bases). This CDR3 comprises 13 residues. V was clipped by 0 bases and J by 8 bases, with 9 bases between them. Germline CDR1 reads LNHNV; CDR2 reads YYDKDF (reference sequence).

V usage is TRBV4-3 and J usage is TRBJ2-5; a possible D gene is TRBD2 (5 bases). Germline loops: CDR1 LGHNA, CDR2 YSLEER. The CDR3 runs 16 residues. Trimming removed 0 bases at V and 4 bases at J, with 15 bases between. CDR3 in amino acids: CASSQDWSSPRETQYF. CDR3 nucleotide sequence: TGCGCCAGCAGCCAAGATTGGTCTAGCCCGCGAGAGACCCAGTACTTC.

The V call is TRBV14, the J call TRBJ2-2; the D gene is possibly TRBD2 (7 bases). The V gene's germline CDR1 is SGHDN and CDR2 FVKESK. V gave up 5 bases and J gave up 4 bases, with 11 bases separating them. This CDR3 has 14 residues. Here the CDR3 reads CASSGGASTGELFF. The CDR3, as DNA: TGTGCCAGCAGCGGGGGGGCCAGCACCGGGGAGCTGTTTTTT.

The chain has TRBV5-4 and TRBJ1-1; TRBD1 matches 9 bases. Germline V gives CDR1 SGHNT, CDR2 YYREEE (reference sequence). The CDR3 is 15 amino acids. J gave up 4 bases and V 1 base, and 5 bases lay outside the gene matches. The CDR3 here is CASSLSPGQGTEAFF. The CDR3 coding sequence is TGTGCCAGCAGCTTGAGCCCGGGACAGGGCACTGAAGCTTTCTTT.